This T cell receptor beta chain was identified in a study of sequential checkpoint blockade in melanoma (dated by TCRdb to the late 2010s). The study in broad terms: Patients were randomized 1:1 to first-line nivolumab followed by ipilimumab (arm A) or ipilimumab followed by nivolumab (arm B). Both trial sequences were followed by maintenance nivolumab.

Findings and caveats that apply to the study as a whole: Validation of the response-prediction model combining TCR metrics and mutation burden is needed in larger, independent patient cohorts.

The immunoSEQ Assay was used to immunosequence TCRbeta CDR3 regions from genomic DNA. Before high-throughput sequencing, the genomic DNA was amplified using bias-controlled multiplex PCR. In the source study's methods: To quantify the absolute abundance of each unique TCRbeta CDR3 region, the sequences were collapsed and filtered. Clonality, defined as 1 minus Pielou's evenness, was calculated using productive rearrangements only. A previously published method was used to identify clones whose frequencies were significantly greater in on-treatment samples than in baseline samples. Drawn from immuneACCESS, this table holds only the in-frame rearrangements with V and J called that TCRdb kept. Clones are partly lost; checked studies trace under half to an unresolved V gene and leave the rest unexplained. The DNA gave D and trimming, while V, J and clone size come from that table. The sample table records around 41,000 clones; 70% to 90% of these occur just once. The leading ten clones occupy 10% to 15% of the sample.

The treatment or condition label here, explained by the study, means: randomized to nivolumab then ipilimumab (arm A) or the reverse (arm B). None of the patients in the trial had previously been given DNA-damaging chemotherapy. A FACS Aria II flow cytometer was used to sort live CD3+CD8+ cells that were negative for CD19 and CD56 from thawed PBMCs. CheckMate 064, a randomized, open-label phase II trial of sequential checkpoint blockade, was the source of the samples, all of which came from patients with melanoma. Leukapheresis was used to collect peripheral blood mononuclear cells, which were then purified with Ficoll-Paque and frozen in human serum with roughly 9% DMSO. Right after sorting, the blood CD3+CD8+ cells were verified to be >98% pure, and DNA extraction followed. On this clone: No cognate antigen has been identified for it. No much larger clone exists at a distance of one base, and base qualities are not known.

Based on the germline V gene, the CDR1 and CDR2 sequences are WSHSY and SAAADI. The CDR3 runs 13 residues from the cysteine to the phenylalanine. Of the read, only the CDR3 DNA is kept; its 39 bases are in frame from base 1. Trimming costs V 8 bases and J 1 base, and their ends lie 11 bases apart. This TCR was sampled from a human donor with melanoma. The chain is assembled from TRBV10-2 and TRBJ1-1, and possibly TRBD1, on 5 matching bases. Sequences were derived from CD8+ T cells sorted from blood (inferred from file names), sampled from a patient given nivolumab and ipilimumab in sequence. The sequence in DNA is TGCGCCAGCGCACCGGGGGAGAACACTGAAGCTTTCTTT. It translates to CASAPGENTEAFF.